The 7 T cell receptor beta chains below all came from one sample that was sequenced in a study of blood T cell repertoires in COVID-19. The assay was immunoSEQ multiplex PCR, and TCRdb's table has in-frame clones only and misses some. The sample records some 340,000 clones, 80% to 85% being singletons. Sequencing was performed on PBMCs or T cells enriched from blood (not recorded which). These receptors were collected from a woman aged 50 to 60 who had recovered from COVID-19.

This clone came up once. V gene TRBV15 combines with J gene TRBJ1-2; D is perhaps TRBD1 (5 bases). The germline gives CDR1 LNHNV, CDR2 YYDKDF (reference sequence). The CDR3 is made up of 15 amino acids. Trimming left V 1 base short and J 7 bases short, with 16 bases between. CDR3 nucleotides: TGTGCCACCAGCAGAGCGGGGGAGGGCACTGGTGGCTACACCTTC. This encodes CATSRAGEGTGGYTF.

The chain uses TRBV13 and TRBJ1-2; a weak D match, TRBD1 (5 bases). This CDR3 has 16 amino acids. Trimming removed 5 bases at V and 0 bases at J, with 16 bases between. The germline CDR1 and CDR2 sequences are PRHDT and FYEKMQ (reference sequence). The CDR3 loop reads CASSPVDRATNYGYTF. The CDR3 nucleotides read TGTGCCAGCAGCCCCGTAGACAGAGCCACTAACTATGGCTACACCTTC.

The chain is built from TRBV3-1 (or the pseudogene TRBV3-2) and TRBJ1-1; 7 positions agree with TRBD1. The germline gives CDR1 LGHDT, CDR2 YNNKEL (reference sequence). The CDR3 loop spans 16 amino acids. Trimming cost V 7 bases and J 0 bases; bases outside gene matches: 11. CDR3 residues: CASTQRQGIMNTEAFF. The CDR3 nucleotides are TGTGCCAGCACCCAGCGACAGGGAATAATGAACACTGAAGCTTTCTTT.

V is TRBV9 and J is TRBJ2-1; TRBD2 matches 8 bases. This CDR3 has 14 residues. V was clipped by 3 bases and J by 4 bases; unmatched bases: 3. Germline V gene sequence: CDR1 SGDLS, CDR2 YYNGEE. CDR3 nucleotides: TGTGCCAGCAGCGCTAGCGGGCAATACAATGAGCAGTTCTTC. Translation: CASSASGQYNEQFF. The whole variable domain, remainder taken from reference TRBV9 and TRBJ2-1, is DSGVTQTPKHLITATGQRVTLRCSPRSGDLSVYWYQQSLDQGLQFLIQYYNGEERAKGNILERFSAQQFPDLHSELNLSSLELGDSALYFCASSASGQYNEQFFGPGTRLTVL.

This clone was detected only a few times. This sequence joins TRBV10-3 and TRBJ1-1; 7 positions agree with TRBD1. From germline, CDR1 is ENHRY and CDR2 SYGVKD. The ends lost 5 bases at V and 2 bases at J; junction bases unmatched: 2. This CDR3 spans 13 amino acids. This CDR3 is CAISTGDNTEAFF. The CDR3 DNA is TGTGCCATCAGTACAGGGGATAACACTGAAGCTTTCTTT.

CDR3 DNA sequence: TGTGCCAGCAGGCGGGATTCGACAGGGGGTGCCTACAATGAGCAGTTCTTC. Protein sequence: CASRRDSTGGAYNEQFF. J is TRBJ2-1 and V is TRBV27; TRBD1 aligns across 9 bases. The CDR3 has 17 residues. Germline V gene data show CDR1 as MNHEY and CDR2 as SMNVEV (reference sequence). The J segment lost 2 bases and the V segment lost 6 bases, leaving 11 bases of the junction unmatched.

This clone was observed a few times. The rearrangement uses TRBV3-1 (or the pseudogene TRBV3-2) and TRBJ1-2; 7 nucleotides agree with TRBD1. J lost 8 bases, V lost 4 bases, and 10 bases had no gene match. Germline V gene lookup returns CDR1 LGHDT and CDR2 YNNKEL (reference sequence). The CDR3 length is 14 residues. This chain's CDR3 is CASSPGDRDGGYTF. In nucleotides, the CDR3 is TGTGCCAGCAGCCCCGGAGACAGGGACGGGGGCTACACCTTC.